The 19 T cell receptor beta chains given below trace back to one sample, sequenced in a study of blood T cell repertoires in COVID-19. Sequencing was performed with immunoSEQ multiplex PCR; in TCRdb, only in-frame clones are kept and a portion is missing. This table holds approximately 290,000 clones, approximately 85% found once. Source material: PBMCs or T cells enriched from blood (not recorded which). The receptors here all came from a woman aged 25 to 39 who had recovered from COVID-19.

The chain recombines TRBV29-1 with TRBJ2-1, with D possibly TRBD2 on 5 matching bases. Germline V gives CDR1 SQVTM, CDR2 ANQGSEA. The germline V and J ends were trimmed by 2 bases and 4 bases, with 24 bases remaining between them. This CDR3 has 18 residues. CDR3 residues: CSVERSRSGGWGYNEQFF. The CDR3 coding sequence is TGCAGCGTTGAAAGGAGTAGGAGCGGTGGGTGGGGATACAATGAGCAGTTCTTC.

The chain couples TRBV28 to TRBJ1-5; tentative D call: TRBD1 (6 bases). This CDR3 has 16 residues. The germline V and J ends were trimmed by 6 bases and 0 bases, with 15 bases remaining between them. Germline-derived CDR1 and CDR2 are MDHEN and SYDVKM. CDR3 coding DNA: TGTGCCAGCAGCCTAGAAGGACAGTATAGCAATCAGCCCCAGCATTTT. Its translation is CASSLEGQYSNQPQHF. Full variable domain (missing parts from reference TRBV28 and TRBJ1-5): DVKVTQSSRYLVKRTGEKVFLECVQDMDHENMFWYRQDPGLGLRLIYFSYDVKMKEKGDIPEGYSVSREKKERFSLILESASTNQTSMYLCASSLEGQYSNQPQHFGDGTRLSIL.

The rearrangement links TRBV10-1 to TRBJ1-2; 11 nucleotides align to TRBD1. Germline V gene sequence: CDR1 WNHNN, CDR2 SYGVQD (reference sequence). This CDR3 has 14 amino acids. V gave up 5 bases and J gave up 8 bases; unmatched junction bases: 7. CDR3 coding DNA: TGCGCCAGCAGTTTGGACAGGGGGCGCGGAGGCTACACCTTC. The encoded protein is CASSLDRGRGGYTF.

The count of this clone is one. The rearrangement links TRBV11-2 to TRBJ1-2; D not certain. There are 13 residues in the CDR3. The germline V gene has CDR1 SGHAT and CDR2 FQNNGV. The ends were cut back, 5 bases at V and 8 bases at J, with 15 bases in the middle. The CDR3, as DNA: TGTGCCAGCAGCGCACAGCTTCGAGGGGGCTACACCTTC. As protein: CASSAQLRGGYTF.

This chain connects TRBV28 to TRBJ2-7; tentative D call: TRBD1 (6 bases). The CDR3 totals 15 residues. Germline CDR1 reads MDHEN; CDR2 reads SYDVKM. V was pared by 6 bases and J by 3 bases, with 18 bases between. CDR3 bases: TGTGCCAGCAGCCTGACCAGGGGTAGACTCTACGAGCAGTACTTC. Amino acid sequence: CASSLTRGRLYEQYF. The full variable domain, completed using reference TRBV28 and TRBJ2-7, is DVKVTQSSRYLVKRTGEKVFLECVQDMDHENMFWYRQDPGLGLRLIYFSYDVKMKEKGDIPEGYSVSREKKERFSLILESASTNQTSMYLCASSLTRGRLYEQYFGPGTRLTVT.

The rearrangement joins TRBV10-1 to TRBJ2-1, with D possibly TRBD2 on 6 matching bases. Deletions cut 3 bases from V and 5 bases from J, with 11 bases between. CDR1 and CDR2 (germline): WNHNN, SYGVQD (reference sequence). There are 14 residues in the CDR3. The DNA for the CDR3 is TGCGCCAGCAGTGAAGCCGGGAGTCACAATGAGCAGTTCTTC. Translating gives CASSEAGSHNEQFF.

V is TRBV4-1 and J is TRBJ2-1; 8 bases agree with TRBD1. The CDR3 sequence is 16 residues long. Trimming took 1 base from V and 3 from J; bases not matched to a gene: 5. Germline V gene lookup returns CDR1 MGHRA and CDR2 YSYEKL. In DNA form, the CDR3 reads TGCGCCAGCAGCCAAGTCTACGGGACAGGCTACAATGAGCAGTTCTTC. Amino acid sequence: CASSQVYGTGYNEQFF.

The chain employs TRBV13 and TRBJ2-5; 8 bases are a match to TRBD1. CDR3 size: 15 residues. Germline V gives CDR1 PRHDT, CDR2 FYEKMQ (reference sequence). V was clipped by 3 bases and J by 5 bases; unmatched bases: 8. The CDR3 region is CASSFRTGQGETQYF. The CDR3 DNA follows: TGTGCCAGCAGCTTCCGGACAGGGCAAGGGGAGACCCAGTACTTC.

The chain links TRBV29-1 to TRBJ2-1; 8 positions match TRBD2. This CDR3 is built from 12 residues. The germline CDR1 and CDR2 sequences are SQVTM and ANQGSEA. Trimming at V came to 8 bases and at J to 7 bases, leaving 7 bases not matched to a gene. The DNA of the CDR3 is TGCAGCACCAAGCGGGGGACAAATGAGCAGTTCTTC. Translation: CSTKRGTNEQFF.

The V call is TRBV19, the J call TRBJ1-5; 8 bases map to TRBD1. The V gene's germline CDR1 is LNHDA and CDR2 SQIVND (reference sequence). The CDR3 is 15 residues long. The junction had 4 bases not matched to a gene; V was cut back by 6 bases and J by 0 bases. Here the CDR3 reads CASSQGQGSNQPQHF. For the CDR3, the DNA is TGTGCCAGTAGCCAAGGACAGGGTAGCAATCAGCCCCAGCATTTT. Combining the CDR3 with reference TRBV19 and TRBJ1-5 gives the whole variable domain DGGITQSPKYLFRKEGQNVTLSCEQNLNHDAMYWYRQDPGQGLRLIYYSQIVNDFQKGDIAEGYSVSREKKESFPLTVTSAQKNPTAFYLCASSQGQGSNQPQHFGDGTRLSIL.

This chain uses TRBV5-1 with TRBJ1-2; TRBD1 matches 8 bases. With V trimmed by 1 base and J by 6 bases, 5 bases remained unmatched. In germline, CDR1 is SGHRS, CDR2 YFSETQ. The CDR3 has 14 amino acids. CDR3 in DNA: TGCGCCAGCAGCTTGACGACAGGGGAACATGGCTACACCTTC. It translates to CASSLTTGEHGYTF. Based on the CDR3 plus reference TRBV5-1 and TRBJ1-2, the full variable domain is KAGVTQTPRYLIKTRGQQVTLSCSPISGHRSVSWYQQTPGQGLQFLFEYFSETQRNKGNFPGRFSGRQFSNSRSEMNVSTLELGDSALYLCASSLTTGEHGYTFGSGTRLTVV.

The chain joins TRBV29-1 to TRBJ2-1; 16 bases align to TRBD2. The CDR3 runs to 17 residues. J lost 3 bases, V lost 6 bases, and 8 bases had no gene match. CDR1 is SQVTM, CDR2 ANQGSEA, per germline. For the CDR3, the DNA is TGCAGCGTAGACGGGACTAGCGGGAGGGCCGACTACAATGAGCAGTTCTTC. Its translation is CSVDGTSGRADYNEQFF.

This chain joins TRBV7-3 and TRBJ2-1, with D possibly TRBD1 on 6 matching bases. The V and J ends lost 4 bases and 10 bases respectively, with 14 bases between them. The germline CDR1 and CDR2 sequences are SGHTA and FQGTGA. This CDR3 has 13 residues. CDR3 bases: TGTGCCAGCAGCTGGGCGACAGGCGGGGAGCAGTTCTTC. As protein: CASSWATGGEQFF. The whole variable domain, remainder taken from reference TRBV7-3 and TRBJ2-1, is GAGVSQTPSNKVTEKGKYVELRCDPISGHTALYWYRQSLGQGPEFLIYFQGTGAADDSGLPNDRFFAVRPEGSVSTLKIQRTERGDSAVYLCASSWATGGEQFFGPGTRLTVL.

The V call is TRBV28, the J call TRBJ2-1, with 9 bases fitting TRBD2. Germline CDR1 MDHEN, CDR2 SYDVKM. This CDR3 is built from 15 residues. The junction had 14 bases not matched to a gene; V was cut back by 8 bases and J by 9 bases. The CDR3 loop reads CASLGAGGPIPEQFF. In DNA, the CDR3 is TGTGCCAGCTTGGGTGCGGGAGGGCCGATTCCTGAGCAGTTCTTC. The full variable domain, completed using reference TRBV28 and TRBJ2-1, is DVKVTQSSRYLVKRTGEKVFLECVQDMDHENMFWYRQDPGLGLRLIYFSYDVKMKEKGDIPEGYSVSREKKERFSLILESASTNQTSMYLCASLGAGGPIPEQFFGPGTRLTVL.

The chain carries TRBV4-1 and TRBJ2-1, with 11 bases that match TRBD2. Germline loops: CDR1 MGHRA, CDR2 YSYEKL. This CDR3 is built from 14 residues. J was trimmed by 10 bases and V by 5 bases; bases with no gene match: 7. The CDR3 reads CASSYLAGGREQFF. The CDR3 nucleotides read TGCGCCAGCAGCTATCTAGCGGGGGGACGGGAGCAGTTCTTC.

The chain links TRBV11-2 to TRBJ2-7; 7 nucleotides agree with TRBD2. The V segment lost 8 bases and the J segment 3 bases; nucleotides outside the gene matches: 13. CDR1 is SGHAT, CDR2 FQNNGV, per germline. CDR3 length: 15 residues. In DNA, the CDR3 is TGTGCCAGCCGCATAGCTGGGCGGGGGAACTACGAGCAGTACTTC. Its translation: CASRIAGRGNYEQYF.

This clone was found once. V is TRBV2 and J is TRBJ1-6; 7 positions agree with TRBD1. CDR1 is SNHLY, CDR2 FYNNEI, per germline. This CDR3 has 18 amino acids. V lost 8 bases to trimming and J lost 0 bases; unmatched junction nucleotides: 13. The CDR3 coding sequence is TGTGCCAGCGAGCAGGGGGGTTCTTACATCTCCTATAATTCACCCCTCCACTTT. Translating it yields CASEQGGSYISYNSPLHF.

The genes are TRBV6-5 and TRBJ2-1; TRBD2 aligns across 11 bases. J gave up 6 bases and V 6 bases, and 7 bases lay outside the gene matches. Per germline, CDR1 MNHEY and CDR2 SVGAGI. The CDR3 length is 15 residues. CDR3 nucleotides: TGTGCCAGCAGCCAGGGGACTAGCGGACGCAATGAGCAGTTCTTC. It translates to CASSQGTSGRNEQFF.

The DNA of the CDR3 is TGTGCCTGGAGGTCCCCCGTAAGCGGGGCAGGGACCTCCTACAATGAGCAGTTCTTC. Protein product: CAWRSPVSGAGTSYNEQFF. The chain has TRBV30 and TRBJ2-1, with 7 bases lining up with TRBD2. Germline V gene sequence: CDR1 GTSNPN, CDR2 SVGIG (reference sequence). CDR3 size: 19 residues. With V trimmed by 3 bases and J by 0 bases, 17 bases remained unmatched.